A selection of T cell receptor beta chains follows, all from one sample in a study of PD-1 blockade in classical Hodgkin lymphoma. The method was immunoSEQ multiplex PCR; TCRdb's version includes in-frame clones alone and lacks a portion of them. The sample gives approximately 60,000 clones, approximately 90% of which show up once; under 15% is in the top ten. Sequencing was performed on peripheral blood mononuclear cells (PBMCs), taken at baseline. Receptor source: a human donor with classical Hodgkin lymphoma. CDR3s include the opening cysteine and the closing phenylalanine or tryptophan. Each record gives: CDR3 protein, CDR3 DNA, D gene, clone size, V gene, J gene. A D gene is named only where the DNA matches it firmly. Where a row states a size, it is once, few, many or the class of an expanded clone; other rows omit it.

CDR3 protein: CASSQAWDTGELFF; CDR3 DNA: TGTGCCAGCAGCCAAGCATGGGACACCGGGGAGCTGTTTTTT; D gene: -; clone size: -; V gene: TRBV14; J gene: TRBJ2-2
CDR3 protein: CAWSPRGRDHYGYTF; CDR3 DNA: TGTGCCTGGAGCCCCCGGGGGCGGGATCACTATGGCTACACCTTC; D gene: -; clone size: -; V gene: TRBV30; J gene: TRBJ1-2
CDR3 protein: CASSVDVGGTIADTQYF; CDR3 DNA: TGTGCCAGCAGCGTAGATGTAGGGGGAACAATTGCAGATACGCAGTATTTT; D gene: -; clone size: -; V gene: TRBV9; J gene: TRBJ2-3
CDR3 protein: CASSIHSTGARSPLHF; CDR3 DNA: TGTGCCAGTAGTATCCACTCGACAGGGGCACGTTCACCCCTCCACTTT; D gene: TRBD1; clone size: -; V gene: TRBV19; J gene: TRBJ1-6
CDR3 protein: CASSQELPGYGYTF; CDR3 DNA: TGTGCCAGCAGCCAAGAACTACCCGGGTATGGCTACACCTTC; D gene: -; clone size: -; V gene: TRBV4-2; J gene: TRBJ1-2
CDR3 protein: CASSFRGGGFGETQYF; CDR3 DNA: TGTGCCAGCAGCTTCCGAGGCGGGGGTTTCGGAGAGACCCAGTACTTC; D gene: TRBD2; clone size: -; V gene: TRBV11-2; J gene: TRBJ2-5
CDR3 protein: CSAAAYEQYF; CDR3 DNA: TGCAGTGCCGCGGCCTACGAGCAGTACTTC; D gene: -; clone size: -; V gene: TRBV20-1; J gene: TRBJ2-7
CDR3 protein: CASSQDIGRNYGYTF; CDR3 DNA: TGTGCCAGCAGCCAAGATATCGGGAGGAACTATGGCTACACCTTC; D gene: -; clone size: -; V gene: TRBV14; J gene: TRBJ1-2
CDR3 protein: CASSLSSGETYNEQFF; CDR3 DNA: TGTGCCAGCAGTTTGTCTAGCGGGGAGACCTACAATGAGCAGTTCTTC; D gene: TRBD2; clone size: few; V gene: TRBV27; J gene: TRBJ2-1
CDR3 protein: CSGAWGDGYTF; CDR3 DNA: TGCAGCGGGGCGTGGGGCGATGGCTACACCTTC; D gene: -; clone size: large; V gene: TRBV29-1; J gene: TRBJ1-2
CDR3 protein: CASSLAATSTSTDTQYF; CDR3 DNA: TGTGCCAGCAGCTTAGCAGCTACTAGTACGAGCACAGATACGCAGTATTTT; D gene: -; clone size: -; V gene: TRBV13; J gene: TRBJ2-3
CDR3 protein: CASSPPTDTDTQYF; CDR3 DNA: TGCGCCAGCAGCCCCCCGACCGACACAGATACGCAGTATTTT; D gene: -; clone size: -; V gene: TRBV5-1; J gene: TRBJ2-3
CDR3 protein: CAIMQGNEQFF; CDR3 DNA: TGTGCCATCATGCAAGGAAATGAGCAGTTCTTC; D gene: -; clone size: few; V gene: TRBV10-3; J gene: TRBJ2-1
CDR3 protein: CASSAEQSTLHF; CDR3 DNA: TGCGCCAGCAGCGCGGAACAGTCCACCCTCCACTTT; D gene: -; clone size: -; V gene: TRBV5-1; J gene: TRBJ1-6
CDR3 protein: CASSYGFSGNTIYF; CDR3 DNA: TGTGCCAGCAGTTACGGCTTCTCTGGAAACACCATATATTTT; D gene: -; clone size: -; V gene: TRBV6-5; J gene: TRBJ1-3
CDR3 protein: CASSFLQVDEQYF; CDR3 DNA: TGTGCCAGCAGCTTCCTCCAAGTCGACGAGCAGTACTTC; D gene: -; clone size: -; V gene: TRBV7-9; J gene: TRBJ2-7
CDR3 protein: CASSQATLGAPAEKLFF; CDR3 DNA: TGCGCCAGCAGTCAGGCGACCTTGGGGGCTCCAGCTGAAAAACTGTTTTTT; D gene: -; clone size: -; V gene: TRBV23-1; J gene: TRBJ1-4
CDR3 protein: CASSPGVREQFF; CDR3 DNA: TGTGCCAGCAGCCCAGGTGTCCGTGAGCAGTTCTTC; D gene: -; clone size: -; V gene: TRBV5-1; J gene: TRBJ2-1
CDR3 protein: CASSPSLWGQGATEAFF; CDR3 DNA: TGTGCCAGCTCACCCTCGCTGTGGGGACAGGGGGCCACTGAAGCTTTCTTT; D gene: TRBD1; clone size: -; V gene: TRBV18; J gene: TRBJ1-1
CDR3 protein: CASSALGADTQYF; CDR3 DNA: TGTGCCAGCAGCGCCCTGGGGGCGGATACGCAGTATTTT; D gene: -; clone size: -; V gene: TRBV9; J gene: TRBJ2-3
CDR3 protein: CASRGDRGLYNEQFF; CDR3 DNA: TGTGCCAGTAGGGGGGACAGGGGGCTTTACAATGAGCAGTTCTTC; D gene: TRBD1; clone size: -; V gene: TRBV19; J gene: TRBJ2-1
CDR3 protein: CASSSQGGAVTEAFF; CDR3 DNA: TGTGCCAGCAGCTCCCAGGGGGGTGCGGTGACTGAAGCTTTCTTT; D gene: TRBD1; clone size: -; V gene: TRBV7-6; J gene: TRBJ1-1
CDR3 protein: CASSQQVTSYEQYF; CDR3 DNA: TGCGCCAGCAGCCAACAGGTTACGTCCTACGAGCAGTACTTC; D gene: -; clone size: -; V gene: TRBV4-1; J gene: TRBJ2-7
CDR3 protein: CASSSGQGYGEQYF; CDR3 DNA: TGTGCCAGCAGTTCGGGACAGGGGTACGGCGAGCAGTACTTC; D gene: TRBD1; clone size: -; V gene: TRBV27; J gene: TRBJ2-7
CDR3 protein: CASSIGGGGGQPQHF; CDR3 DNA: TGTGCCAGTAGTATCGGTGGGGGCGGGGGTCAGCCCCAGCATTTT; D gene: -; clone size: -; V gene: TRBV19; J gene: TRBJ1-5
CDR3 protein: CASSLVGTDYGGYTF; CDR3 DNA: TGTGCCAGCAGCTTAGTGGGGACAGACTACGGGGGCTACACCTTC; D gene: TRBD1; clone size: -; V gene: TRBV7-9; J gene: TRBJ1-2
CDR3 protein: CASSLATGDYGYTF; CDR3 DNA: TGTGCCAGCAGCTTAGCTACAGGGGACTATGGCTACACCTTC; D gene: TRBD1; clone size: -; V gene: TRBV7-2; J gene: TRBJ1-2
CDR3 protein: CASSPTGGAYNSPLHF; CDR3 DNA: TGTGCCAGCAGCCCGACAGGGGGTGCCTATAATTCACCCCTCCACTTT; D gene: TRBD1; clone size: -; V gene: TRBV5-6; J gene: TRBJ1-6
CDR3 protein: CASSLLAGGREQYF; CDR3 DNA: TGTGCCAGCAGCTTACTAGCGGGGGGGCGCGAGCAGTACTTC; D gene: TRBD2; clone size: -; V gene: TRBV11-2; J gene: TRBJ2-7